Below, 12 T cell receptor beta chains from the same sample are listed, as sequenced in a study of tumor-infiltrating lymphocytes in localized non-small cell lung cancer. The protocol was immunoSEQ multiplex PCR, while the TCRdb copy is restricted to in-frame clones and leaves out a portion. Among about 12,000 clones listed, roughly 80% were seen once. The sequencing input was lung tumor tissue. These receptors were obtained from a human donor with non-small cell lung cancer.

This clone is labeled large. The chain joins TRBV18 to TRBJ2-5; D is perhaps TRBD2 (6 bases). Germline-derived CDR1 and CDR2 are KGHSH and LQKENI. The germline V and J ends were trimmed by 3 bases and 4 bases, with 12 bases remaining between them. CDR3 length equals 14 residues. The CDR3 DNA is TGTGCCAGCTCACCGGAGGACTACCCAGAGACCCAGTACTTC. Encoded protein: CASSPEDYPETQYF.

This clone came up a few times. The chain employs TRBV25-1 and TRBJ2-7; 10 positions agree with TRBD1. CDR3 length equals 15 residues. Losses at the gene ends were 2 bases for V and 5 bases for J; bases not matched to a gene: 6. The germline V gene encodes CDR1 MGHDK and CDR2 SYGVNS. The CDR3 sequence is CASSEPGQGRHEQYF. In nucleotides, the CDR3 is TGTGCCAGCAGTGAACCGGGACAGGGGAGGCACGAGCAGTACTTC.

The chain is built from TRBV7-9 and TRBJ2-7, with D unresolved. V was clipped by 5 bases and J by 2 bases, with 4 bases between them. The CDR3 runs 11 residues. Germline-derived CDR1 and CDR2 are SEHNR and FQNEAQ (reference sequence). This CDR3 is CASSEAYEQYF. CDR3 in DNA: TGTGCCAGCAGCGAAGCCTACGAGCAGTACTTC.

The CDR3 bases are TGCGCCAGCAGCTTGGAATGGACAGGGGCGGATGAAGCTTTCTTT. This translates into CASSLEWTGADEAFF. V gene TRBV5-1 combines with J gene TRBJ1-1; TRBD1 aligns across 9 bases. The CDR3 consists of 15 residues. V gave up 0 bases and J gave up 7 bases; unmatched junction bases: 7. Germline V gene data show CDR1 as SGHRS and CDR2 as YFSETQ.

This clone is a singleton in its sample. CDR3 DNA sequence: TGTGCCAGCAGCTGGCAGGGATCGGGCTCTGGAAACACCATATATTTT. Translated: CASSWQGSGSGNTIYF. J is TRBJ1-3 and V is TRBV7-6; tentatively, D is TRBD1 (5 bases). Germline V CDR1 and CDR2: SGHVS, FNYEAQ. Trimming took 4 bases from V and 0 from J, leaving 13 bases between them. The length of the CDR3 is 16 residues.

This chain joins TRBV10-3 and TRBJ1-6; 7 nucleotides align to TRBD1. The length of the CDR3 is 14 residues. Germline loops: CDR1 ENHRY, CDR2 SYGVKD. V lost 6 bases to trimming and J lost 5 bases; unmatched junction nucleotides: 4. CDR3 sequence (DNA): TGTGCCATCAGCCGGGACAGCCATAATTCACCCCTCCACTTT. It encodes CAISRDSHNSPLHF.

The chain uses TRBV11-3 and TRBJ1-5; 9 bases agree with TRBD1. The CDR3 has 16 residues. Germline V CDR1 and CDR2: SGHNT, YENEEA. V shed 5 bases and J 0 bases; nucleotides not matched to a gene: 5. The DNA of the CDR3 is TGTGCCAGCAGCCCCGGGACAGGGACTAGCAATCAGCCCCAGCATTTT. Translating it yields CASSPGTGTSNQPQHF.

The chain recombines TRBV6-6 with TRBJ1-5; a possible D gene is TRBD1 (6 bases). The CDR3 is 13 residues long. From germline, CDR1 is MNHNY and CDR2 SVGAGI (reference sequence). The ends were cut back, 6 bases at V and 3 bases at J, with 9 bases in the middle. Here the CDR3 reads CASSGQLNQPQHF. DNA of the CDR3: TGTGCCAGCAGCGGACAGCTCAATCAGCCCCAGCATTTT.

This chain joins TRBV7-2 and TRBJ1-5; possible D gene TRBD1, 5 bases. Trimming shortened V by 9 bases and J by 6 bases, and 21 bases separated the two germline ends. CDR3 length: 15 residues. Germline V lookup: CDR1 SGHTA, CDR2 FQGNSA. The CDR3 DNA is TGTGCCAGTACCGGGGGGACCGGGGGAGGTCAGCCCCAGCATTTT. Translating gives CASTGGTGGGQPQHF.

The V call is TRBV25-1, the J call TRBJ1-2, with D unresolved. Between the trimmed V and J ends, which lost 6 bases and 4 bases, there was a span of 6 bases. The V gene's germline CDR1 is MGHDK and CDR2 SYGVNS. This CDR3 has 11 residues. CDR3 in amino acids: CASSYFYGYTF. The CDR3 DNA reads TGTGCCAGCAGCTATTTCTATGGCTACACCTTC.

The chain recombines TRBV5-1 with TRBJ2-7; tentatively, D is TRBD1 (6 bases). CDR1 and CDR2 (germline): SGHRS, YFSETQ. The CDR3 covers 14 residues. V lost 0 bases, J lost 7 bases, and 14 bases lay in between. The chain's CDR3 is CASSLVATTGEQYF. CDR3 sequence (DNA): TGCGCCAGCAGCTTGGTCGCGACCACAGGGGAGCAGTACTTC. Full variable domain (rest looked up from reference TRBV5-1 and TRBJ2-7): KAGVTQTPRYLIKTRGQQVTLSCSPISGHRSVSWYQQTPGQGLQFLFEYFSETQRNKGNFPGRFSGRQFSNSRSEMNVSTLELGDSALYLCASSLVATTGEQYFGPGTRLTVT.

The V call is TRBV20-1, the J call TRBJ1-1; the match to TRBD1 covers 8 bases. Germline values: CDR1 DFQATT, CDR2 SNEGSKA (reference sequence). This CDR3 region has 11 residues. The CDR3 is CRGQGNTEAFF. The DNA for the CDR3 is TGCAGAGGACAGGGGAACACTGAAGCTTTCTTT.